The source of this TCR beta chain is a study of T cell changes during pregnancy in multiple sclerosis. Clones were read by immunoSEQ multiplex PCR, and TCRdb kept only the in-frame ones, dropping some. Altogether over 70,000 clones are present, almost 95% being singletons, with the ten largest covering 2% to 2.5%. V lost 6 bases, J lost 6 bases, and 10 bases stayed unmatched. This CDR3 is built from 15 residues. Germline CDR1 reads MDHEN; CDR2 reads SYDVKM. The receptor's source is a female donor with multiple sclerosis, enrolled in a pregnancy study. The rearrangement links TRBV28 to TRBJ2-7, with TRBD2 matching over 11 bases. The sample was peripheral blood, taken in the third trimester of pregnancy. CDR3 bases: TGTGCCAGCAGCCGACGACTAGCGGGATCTTTCGAGCAGTACTTC. Encoded protein: CASSRRLAGSFEQYF.